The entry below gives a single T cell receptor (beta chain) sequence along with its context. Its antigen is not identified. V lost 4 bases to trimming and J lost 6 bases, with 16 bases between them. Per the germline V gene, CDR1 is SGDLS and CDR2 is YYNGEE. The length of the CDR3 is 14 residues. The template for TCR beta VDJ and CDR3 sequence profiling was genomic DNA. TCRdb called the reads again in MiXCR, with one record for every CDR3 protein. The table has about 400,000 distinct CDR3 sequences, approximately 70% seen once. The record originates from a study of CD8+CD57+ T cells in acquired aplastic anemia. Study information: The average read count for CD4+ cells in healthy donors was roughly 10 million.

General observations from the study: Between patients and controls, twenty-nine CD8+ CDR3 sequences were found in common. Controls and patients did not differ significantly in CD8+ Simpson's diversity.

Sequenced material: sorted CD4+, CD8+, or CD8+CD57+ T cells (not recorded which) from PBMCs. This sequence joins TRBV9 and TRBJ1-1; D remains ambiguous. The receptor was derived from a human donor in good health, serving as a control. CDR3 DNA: TGTGCCAGCAGCTTAATACCCATTGGGGCTGAAGCTTTCTTT. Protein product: CASSLIPIGAEAFF.